Listed below are T cell receptor beta chains from one sample, sequenced in a study of shared clonotypes between healthy human individuals. The protocol was immunoSEQ multiplex PCR, while the TCRdb copy is restricted to in-frame clones and leaves out a portion. Here the sample spans 2,100,000 or so clones, roughly 95% being singletons. Sequences were obtained from naive CD4+ T cells sorted from blood. The origin of the receptors is a man aged 18 to 35 in good health. Each CDR3 is given with its conserved first and last residue. The D gene is left open where the match is weak. Size is stated for part of the rows, as once, few or many counts, or as a class when the clone is expanded.

TRBJ2-7,NA,TRBV29-1,TRBD1,TGCAGCGTGGGACAGGGGGCCTACGAGCAGTACTTC,CSVGQGAYEQYF
TRBJ1-5,once,TRBV28,NA,TGTGCCAGCAGTTTAAGCGGGGTAAATCAGCCCCAGCATTTT,CASSLSGVNQPQHF
TRBJ1-3,NA,TRBV7-2,NA,TGTGCCAGCAGCTTAACGGGGGCAGGAAACACCATATATTTT,CASSLTGAGNTIYF
TRBJ1-4,NA,TRBV10-2,NA,TGCGCCAGCAGTGCTGGAAGGGCCTTTAATGAAAAACTGTTTTTT,CASSAGRAFNEKLFF
TRBJ1-4,NA,TRBV10-3,TRBD1,TGTGCCATCAGTGAGACAGGGGGAAATGAAAAACTGTTTTTT,CAISETGGNEKLFF
TRBJ1-2,once,TRBV18,NA,TGTGCCAGCTCGCTCGACCCGGCTCACTATGGCTACACCTTC,CASSLDPAHYGYTF
TRBJ2-1,NA,TRBV12-5,NA,TGTGCTAGTGGCCGTTTCCGGGACTTTAATGAGCAGTTCTTC,CASGRFRDFNEQFF
TRBJ2-5,NA,TRBV6-1,NA,TGTGCCAGCAGTGAAACAAGCCATCACCAAGAGACCCAGTACTTC,CASSETSHHQETQYF
TRBJ1-1,NA,TRBV6-5,NA,TGTGCCAGCAGTTACCTGCAGGGGAACACTGAAGCTTTCTTT,CASSYLQGNTEAFF
TRBJ2-7,NA,TRBV15,TRBD2,TGTGCCACCAGCAGAGATCGCGTAGCGGGAGCCTACGAGCAGTACTTC,CATSRDRVAGAYEQYF
TRBJ2-5,few,TRBV18,NA,TGTGCCAGCTCACCAGGACTCCAAGAGACCCAGTACTTC,CASSPGLQETQYF
TRBJ2-1,NA,TRBV2,TRBD1,TGTGCCAGCAACAAACAGGGGAAGGATGTCTCCGGGGAGCAGTTCTTC,CASNKQGKDVSGEQFF
TRBJ2-7,NA,TRBV7-9,NA,TGTGCCAGCAGCTTAAGTTTAGCCTACGAGCAGTACTTC,CASSLSLAYEQYF
TRBJ2-3,NA,TRBV7-2,NA,TGTGCCAGCAGCCCCCAGCCCCTAGCGCCAGATACGCAGTATTTT,CASSPQPLAPDTQYF
TRBJ2-7,NA,TRBV6-1,NA,TGTGCCAGCAGGGACAGAGGCACCTACGAGCAGTACTTC,CASRDRGTYEQYF
TRBJ2-1,once,TRBV4-1,TRBD2,TGCGCCAGCAGCCCAGGCCCCGGGACTAGCGGGAGCGATGAGCAGTTCTTC,CASSPGPGTSGSDEQFF
TRBJ2-3,NA,TRBV19,NA,TGTGCCAGTAGTACGAGGACGGTAGATACGCAGTATTTT,CASSTRTVDTQYF
TRBJ2-5,once,TRBV7-7,NA,TGTGCTAGCAGCTTAGGGGGAGGGGGCGCGGAGACCCAGTACTTC,CASSLGGGGAETQYF
TRBJ1-2,NA,TRBV27,NA,TGTGCCAGCAGTTTAGGGGTCGGCTACACCTTC,CASSLGVGYTF
TRBJ2-5,NA,TRBV6-1,TRBD2,TGTGCCAGCAGTGAAGGGGAGACTAGCGGGAGGAGGAAGACCCAGTACTTC,CASSEGETSGRRKTQYF
TRBJ1-1,NA,TRBV25-1,NA,TGTGCCAGCAGATCCAACACTGAAGCTTTCTTT,CASRSNTEAFF
TRBJ1-2,NA,TRBV14,TRBD1,TGTGCCAGCAGCCTGGGGACAGGGGCAAATAGATTC,CASSLGTGANRF
TRBJ1-1,NA,TRBV5-6,NA,TGTGCCAGCAGCTGGGGCGGCACTGAAGCTTTCTTT,CASSWGGTEAFF
TRBJ2-7,NA,TRBV6-1,TRBD1,TGTGCCAGCAGTGGGACAGGGATGTCCTACGAGCAGTACTTC,CASSGTGMSYEQYF
TRBJ2-1,NA,TRBV5-4,TRBD2,TGTGCCAGCAGCCCGCCGGGACTAGCGATTTACAATGAGCAGTTCTTC,CASSPPGLAIYNEQFF
TRBJ1-5,NA,TRBV27,TRBD1,TGTGCCAGCAGAGGCGGACAGGGAAGATATAGCAATCAGCCCCAGCATTTT,CASRGGQGRYSNQPQHF
TRBJ2-5,NA,TRBV5-1,TRBD1,TGCGCCAGCAGCTTGGGATCCACAGGGGGCCTCCAAGAGACCCAGTACTTC,CASSLGSTGGLQETQYF
TRBJ2-5,NA,TRBV10-3,NA,TGTGCCATCAGGGGGACACGACAAGAGACCCAGTACTTC,CAIRGTRQETQYF
TRBJ2-5,NA,TRBV5-1,NA,TGCGCCAGCAGCTTGGCCCTCCAAGAGACCCAGTACTTC,CASSLALQETQYF
TRBJ1-1,NA,TRBV28,NA,TGTGCCAGCAGGGTTGGGCGGGAGAAAGCTTTCTTT,CASRVGREKAFF
TRBJ1-2,NA,TRBV2,NA,TGTGCCAGCACATACCAAAACATTAACCCCTATGGCTACACCTTC,CASTYQNINPYGYTF
TRBJ2-3,NA,TRBV5-1,NA,TGCGCCAGCAGCTTTAGCAGGGCGGCAGATACGCAGTATTTT,CASSFSRAADTQYF
TRBJ1-2,NA,TRBV6-5,TRBD1,TGTGCCAGCAGTTACTCAGGGGGCGAGAAAGGCTACACCTTC,CASSYSGGEKGYTF
TRBJ2-3,NA,TRBV5-1,TRBD1,TGCGCCAGCAGCCCCCGACAGGGCCACACAGATACGCAGTATTTT,CASSPRQGHTDTQYF